The 22 T cell receptor beta chains below come from one sample, sequenced in a study of T cells after posttransplantation cyclophosphamide. Busulfan-fludarabine conditioning, marrow transplant, and cyclophosphamide on days +3 and +4 were administered. Some clones are missing from TCRdb's copy, which holds only in-frame ones; the method was immunoSEQ multiplex PCR. The sample holds over 15,000 clones, and no clone turns up only once. The sequences come from PBMCs, collected after allogeneic stem cell transplant with posttransplant cyclophosphamide. The origin of the receptors is a female patient aged 30 to 45 who received an allogeneic stem cell transplant from a related donor, was CMV-positive, and had no GVHD. Some T cells may have originated in the graft donor.

In its sample, this clone was seen many times. V gene TRBV5-5 combines with J gene TRBJ2-3; 14 bases align to TRBD2. V was pared by 2 bases and J by 4 bases, with 3 bases of the junction left unmatched. CDR1 is SGHKS and CDR2 is YYEKEE in the germline V gene (reference sequence). This CDR3 is 16 amino acids long. CDR3 sequence: CASSFGTSGSSDTQYF. The CDR3, as DNA: TGTGCCAGCAGCTTTGGGACTAGCGGGAGCTCAGATACGCAGTATTTT.

This clone showed up many times. The V and J genes are TRBV4-1 and TRBJ2-2, with 10 positions matching TRBD1. This CDR3 contains 16 residues. Germline lookup yields CDR1 MGHRA and CDR2 YSYEKL. The J segment lost 6 bases and the V segment lost 0 bases, leaving 4 bases of the junction unmatched. CDR3 sequence: CASSQDTGQGSGELFF. In DNA, the CDR3 is TGCGCCAGCAGCCAAGATACGGGACAGGGGTCCGGGGAGCTGTTTTTT.

This clone was counted ten times or more. V gene TRBV21-1 combines with J gene TRBJ2-7; the table gives TRBD1 as D, unverified against the DNA. TRBV21-1 is labeled a pseudogene. The CDR3 totals 16 residues. The CDR3 protein is CASSPQGASPSYEQYF. As DNA, the CDR3 is TGTGCCAGCAGCCCACAGGGGGCATCCCCTTCCTACGAGCAGTACTTC.

This clone occurred many times. J is TRBJ1-3 and V is TRBV28; 7 nucleotides match TRBD1. The trim removed 3 bases at V and 0 bases at J, leaving 8 bases unmatched. This CDR3 has 17 residues. Per the germline V gene, CDR1 is MDHEN and CDR2 is SYDVKM. Here the CDR3 reads CASSFAPGQSSGNTIYF. CDR3 in DNA: TGTGCCAGCAGTTTCGCTCCGGGACAGAGCTCTGGAAACACCATATATTTT.

Many counts were recorded for this clone. The genes are TRBV10-3 and TRBJ2-7; 13 bases match TRBD2. Germline V gives CDR1 ENHRY, CDR2 SYGVKD. The CDR3 totals 17 residues. Unmatched junction bases numbered 3, after V lost 0 bases and J lost 1 base. The CDR3 DNA sequence: TGTGCCATCAGTGAGTCGGTACTAGCGGGAGGGTCCTACGAGCAGTACTTC. Protein product: CAISESVLAGGSYEQYF.

This clone was observed at least ten times. This chain joins TRBV27 and TRBJ2-3, with TRBD2 matching over 10 bases. This CDR3 has 17 amino acids. Germline values: CDR1 MNHEY, CDR2 SMNVEV (reference sequence). The ends lost 6 bases at V and 0 bases at J; junction bases unmatched: 9. Written as DNA, the CDR3 is TGTGCCAGCAGCTTTGTGGGACTAGCGAGGAGCACAGATACGCAGTATTTT. Protein sequence: CASSFVGLARSTDTQYF.

This clone is classed as medium-sized (0.01 to 0.1%). The gene calls are TRBV5-1 and TRBJ1-1, with 9 bases identical to TRBD1. This CDR3 contains 14 residues. Germline trimming cut 0 bases from V and 7 bases from J; bases unmatched to any gene: 4. Germline V gene lookup returns CDR1 SGHRS and CDR2 YFSETQ. This CDR3 is CASSLDRGRVEAFF. CDR3 coding DNA: TGCGCCAGCAGCTTGGACAGGGGGCGGGTTGAAGCTTTCTTT.

This clone was detected ten times or more. The chain couples TRBV7-6 to TRBJ2-7; 11 nucleotides line up with TRBD2. The CDR3 is 16 residues long. Per the germline V gene, CDR1 is SGHVS and CDR2 is FNYEAQ. V was clipped by 1 base and J by 3 bases; unmatched bases: 5. The CDR3 nucleotides read TGTGCCAGCAGCTTAGTCCCACTAGCGGGAGACTACGAGCAGTACTTC. This sequence encodes CASSLVPLAGDYEQYF.

This clone was seen at least ten times. The V gene is TRBV5-1, the J gene TRBJ1-2, with D hard to call. The V gene lost 4 bases and the J gene lost 0 bases, with 10 bases spanning the gap. There are 14 residues in the CDR3. Germline assignment: CDR1 SGHRS and CDR2 YFSETQ. CDR3 sequence (DNA): TGCGCCAGCAGCGAGGAATTGGCTAACTATGGCTACACCTTC. Encoded protein: CASSEELANYGYTF.

This clone came up many times. V gene TRBV7-2 combines with J gene TRBJ2-7, with 10 bases lining up with TRBD1. Per germline, CDR1 SGHTA and CDR2 FQGNSA. V was clipped by 1 base and J by 5 bases; unmatched bases: 5. This CDR3 is built from 15 residues. The CDR3 sequence: CASSLEDRGFDEQYF. CDR3 bases: TGTGCCAGCAGCTTAGAGGACAGGGGGTTTGACGAGCAGTACTTC.

Ten or more counts support this clone. This sequence joins TRBV11-1 and TRBJ2-7; 9 nucleotides line up with TRBD2. This CDR3 has 15 residues. Germline V lookup: CDR1 SGHAT, CDR2 FQDESV (reference sequence). V dropped 3 bases and J dropped 4; count of bases not matched to a gene: 7. CDR3 region: CASSFSSGEPYEQYF. DNA of the CDR3: TGTGCCAGCAGCTTCTCTAGCGGGGAGCCTTACGAGCAGTACTTC.

This clone was observed many times. The chain carries TRBV7-3 and TRBJ2-5, with TRBD1 matching 10 bases. Per the germline V gene, CDR1 is SGHTA and CDR2 is FQGTGA. The CDR3 has 15 residues. The V gene end was trimmed by 4 bases and the J gene end by 1 base; junction bases not matched to a gene: 3. The CDR3 DNA reads TGTGCCAGCAGCTGGCGGACAGGGGGCCAAGAGACCCAGTACTTC. It is translated as CASSWRTGGQETQYF.

The chain uses TRBV28 and TRBJ2-5; D gene unclear. The end of the DNA aligns better with TRBJ2-7, so the J call may be wrong. Germline-derived CDR1 and CDR2 are MDHEN and SYDVKM. The CDR3 is made up of 13 amino acids. The CDR3 coding sequence is TGTGCCAGCAGTCCAGGTCTAACCTACGAGCAGTACTTC. Amino acid sequence: CASSPGLTYEQYF.

This clone has ten or more counts. This chain links TRBV9 with TRBJ2-1; 8 bases fit TRBD2. The CDR3 has 18 residues. In germline, CDR1 is SGDLS, CDR2 YYNGEE. V shed 6 bases, J shed 6 bases, and the junction held 20 bases outside the gene matches. The CDR3 DNA reads as TGTGCCAGCACCCGCAGGACTAGCCAAACAGAGGGGATCAATGAGCAGTTCTTC. Protein product: CASTRRTSQTEGINEQFF.

This clone was observed many times. The J gene is TRBJ1-3, the V gene TRBV6-1; D possibly corresponds to TRBD1 (6 bases). In germline, CDR1 is MNHNS, CDR2 SASEGT. This CDR3 comprises 15 residues. V was cut by 6 bases and J by 0 bases, with 12 bases left in between. CDR3 in amino acids: CASRLGQFSGNTIYF. The CDR3, as DNA: TGTGCCAGCAGGCTAGGACAGTTCTCTGGAAACACCATATATTTT.

Many counts were recorded for this clone. The chain uses TRBV10-3 and TRBJ1-1, with D unresolved. Germline assignment: CDR1 ENHRY and CDR2 SYGVKD. Deletions cut 11 bases from V and 6 bases from J, with 22 bases between. This CDR3 region has 14 residues. DNA for the CDR3: TGTGCCCTGCGGTGGAGGGAATTATCCGCTGAAGCTTTCTTT. Encoded protein: CALRWRELSAEAFF.

The sample holds many counts of this clone. The chain employs TRBV5-4 and TRBJ2-4, with TRBD1 matching over 7 bases. Losses at the gene ends were 0 bases for V and 6 bases for J; bases not matched to a gene: 6. The CDR3 spans 15 residues. CDR1 SGHNT and CDR2 YYREEE come from the germline V gene (reference sequence). CDR3: CASSLDPTGANIQYF. The CDR3 DNA reads as TGTGCCAGCAGCTTGGATCCCACAGGGGCAAACATTCAGTACTTC. The whole variable domain, filled in from reference TRBV5-4 and TRBJ2-4, reads ETGVTQSPTHLIKTRGQQVTLRCSSQSGHNTVSWYQQALGQGPQFIFQYYREEENGRGNFPPRFSGLQFPNYSSELNVNALELDDSALYLCASSLDPTGANIQYFGAGTRLSVL.

In this sample, this clone is medium-sized (0.01 to 0.1%). The V call is TRBV6-6, the J call TRBJ2-7; 7 bases fit TRBD1. V shed 2 bases, J shed 0 bases, and the junction held 7 bases outside the gene matches. Germline loops: CDR1 MNHNY, CDR2 SVGAGI (reference sequence). CDR3 length: 16 residues. The DNA of the CDR3 is TGTGCCAGCAGTTACCGAGGGGGCCAACTCTCCTACGAGCAGTACTTC. Encoded protein: CASSYRGGQLSYEQYF.

This clone has ten or more counts. The chain is built from TRBV28 and TRBJ1-2, with 8 bases lining up with TRBD1. Germline CDR1 and CDR2: MDHEN and SYDVKM. J lost 7 bases, V lost 6 bases, and 16 bases had no gene match. CDR3 length: 16 amino acids. CDR3 region: CASSSPGQGALVGYTF. The CDR3 bases are TGTGCCAGCAGCTCCCCGGGGCAGGGGGCTCTTGTTGGCTACACCTTC.

This clone has ten or more counts. The CDR3 DNA follows: TGTGCCTGGAATCGGGAAGTGGGTGGCTACACCTTC. This codes for CAWNREVGGYTF. The chain employs TRBV30 and TRBJ1-2, with no clear D. The CDR3 runs 12 residues. The V end lost 4 bases, the J end lost 7 bases, and 13 bases lay between the germline ends. Germline CDR1 GTSNPN, CDR2 SVGIG (reference sequence).

The table lists this clone with many counts. This chain connects TRBV29-1 to TRBJ1-1; 7 bases are a match to TRBD1. The ends lost 3 bases at V and 2 bases at J; junction bases unmatched: 6. The CDR3 has 14 residues. Germline CDR1 is SQVTM and CDR2 is ANQGSEA. CDR3 protein: CSVDTWTGNTEAFF. The DNA for the CDR3 is TGCAGCGTTGACACCTGGACAGGCAACACTGAAGCTTTCTTT.

This clone has at least ten counts. The J gene is TRBJ1-5, the V gene TRBV6-1, with a weak D call TRBD1 (6 bases). CDR1 and CDR2 (germline): MNHNS, SASEGT. Trimming removed 7 bases at V and 3 bases at J, with 16 bases between. CDR3 size: 15 residues. The CDR3 DNA reads as TGTGCCAGCATGATGATAGGGGGTGCCAATCAGCCCCAGCATTTT. Amino acid sequence: CASMMIGGANQPQHF.